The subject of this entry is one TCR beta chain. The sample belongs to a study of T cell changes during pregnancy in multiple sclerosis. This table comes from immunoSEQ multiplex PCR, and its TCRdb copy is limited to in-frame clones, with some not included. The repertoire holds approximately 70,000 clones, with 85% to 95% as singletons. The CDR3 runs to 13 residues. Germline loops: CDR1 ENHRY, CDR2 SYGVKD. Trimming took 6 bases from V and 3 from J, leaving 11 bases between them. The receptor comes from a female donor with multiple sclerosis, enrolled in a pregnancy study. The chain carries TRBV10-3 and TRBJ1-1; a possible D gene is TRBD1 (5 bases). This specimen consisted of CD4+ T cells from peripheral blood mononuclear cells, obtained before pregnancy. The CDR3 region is CAISPGWDTEAFF. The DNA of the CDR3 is TGTGCCATCAGCCCAGGGTGGGACACTGAAGCTTTCTTT.